This T cell receptor beta chain emerged from a study of control samples from healthy donors and cancer patients. Sequencing used immunoSEQ multiplex PCR; TCRdb keeps in-frame clones, though not all of them. The profile shows about 160,000 clones, nearly 96% of them singletons. CDR3 size: 15 residues. CDR1 SGHNT and CDR2 YENEEA come from the germline V gene. Trimming at V came to 4 bases and at J to 8 bases, leaving 8 bases not matched to a gene. The sample consisted of blood. This clonotype originated in a woman aged 25 to 39 in good health. The chain couples TRBV11-3 to TRBJ2-1; TRBD1 aligns across 10 bases. CDR3 in amino acids: CASSYTGTGDDEQFF. CDR3 nucleotides: TGTGCCAGCAGCTACACCGGGACAGGGGACGATGAGCAGTTCTTC. The entire variable domain, with the rest obtained from reference TRBV11-3 and TRBJ2-1, is as follows: EAGVVQSPRYKIIEKKQPVAFWCNPISGHNTLYWYLQNLGQGPELLIRYENEEAVDDSQLPKDRFSAERLKGVDSTLKIQPAELGDSAVYLCASSYTGTGDDEQFFGPGTRLTVL.